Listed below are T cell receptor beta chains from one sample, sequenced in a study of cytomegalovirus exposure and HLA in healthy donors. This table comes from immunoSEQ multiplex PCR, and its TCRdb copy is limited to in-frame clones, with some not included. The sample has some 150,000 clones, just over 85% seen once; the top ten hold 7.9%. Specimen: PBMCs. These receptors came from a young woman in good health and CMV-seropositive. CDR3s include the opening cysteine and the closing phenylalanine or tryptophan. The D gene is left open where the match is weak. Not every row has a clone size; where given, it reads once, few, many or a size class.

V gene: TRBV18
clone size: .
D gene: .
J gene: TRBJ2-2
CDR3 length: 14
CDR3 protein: CASSPRQLIGELFF
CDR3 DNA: TGTGCCAGCTCACCAAGACAGTTAATCGGGGAGCTGTTTTTT

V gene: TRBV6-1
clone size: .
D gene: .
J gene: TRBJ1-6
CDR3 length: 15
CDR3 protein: CASSDVGGNNSPLHF
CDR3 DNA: TGTGCCAGCAGTGACGTGGGGGGAAATAATTCACCCCTCCACTTT

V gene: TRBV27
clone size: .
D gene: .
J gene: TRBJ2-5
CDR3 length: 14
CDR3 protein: CASKAYSGQETQYF
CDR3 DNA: TGTGCCAGCAAAGCTTATAGCGGACAAGAGACCCAGTACTTC

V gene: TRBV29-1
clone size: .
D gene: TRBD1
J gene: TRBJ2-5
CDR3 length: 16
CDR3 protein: CSLTLGPGTVQETQYF
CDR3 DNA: TGCAGCCTGACTCTGGGACCCGGGACAGTCCAAGAGACCCAGTACTTC

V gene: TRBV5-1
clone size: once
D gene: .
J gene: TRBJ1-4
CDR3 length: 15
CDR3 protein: CASSLGGRVGEKLFF
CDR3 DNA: TGCGCCAGCAGCTTGGGAGGCAGGGTGGGTGAAAAACTGTTTTTT

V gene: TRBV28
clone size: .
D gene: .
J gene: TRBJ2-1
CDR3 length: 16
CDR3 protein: CASSLPHTSSYNEQFF
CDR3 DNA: TGTGCCAGCAGTTTACCCCACACTAGCTCCTACAATGAGCAGTTCTTC

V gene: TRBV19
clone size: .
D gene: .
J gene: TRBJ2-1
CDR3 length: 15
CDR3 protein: CASSPSGLALNEQFF
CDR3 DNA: TGTGCCAGTAGTCCCTCCGGGCTAGCACTCAATGAGCAGTTCTTC

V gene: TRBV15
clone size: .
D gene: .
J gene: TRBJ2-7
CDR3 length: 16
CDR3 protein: CATSRPSVGTGYEQYF
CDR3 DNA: TGTGCCACCAGCAGACCCTCTGTTGGTACAGGCTACGAGCAGTACTTC

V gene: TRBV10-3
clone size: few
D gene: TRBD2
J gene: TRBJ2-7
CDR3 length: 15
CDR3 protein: CAIRDREREKYEQYF
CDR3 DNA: TGTGCCATCCGGGACCGAGAGCGGGAGAAGTACGAGCAGTACTTC

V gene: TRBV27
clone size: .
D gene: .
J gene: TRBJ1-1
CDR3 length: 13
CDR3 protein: CASSFGGNTEAFF
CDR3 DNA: TGTGCCAGCAGCTTTGGGGGCAACACTGAAGCTTTCTTT

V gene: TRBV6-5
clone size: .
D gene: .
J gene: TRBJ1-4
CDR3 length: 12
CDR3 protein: CASRTGNEKLFF
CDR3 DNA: TGTGCCAGCAGAACAGGGAATGAAAAACTGTTTTTT

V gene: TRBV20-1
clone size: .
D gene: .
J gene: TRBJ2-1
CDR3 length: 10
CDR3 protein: CSASENEQFF
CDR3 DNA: TGCAGTGCTAGCGAGAATGAGCAGTTCTTC

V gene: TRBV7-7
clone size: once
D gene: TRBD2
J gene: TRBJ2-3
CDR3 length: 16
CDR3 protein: CASSLGVAGGPDTQYF
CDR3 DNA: TGTGCTAGCAGCTTAGGGGTAGCGGGGGGCCCAGATACGCAGTATTTT

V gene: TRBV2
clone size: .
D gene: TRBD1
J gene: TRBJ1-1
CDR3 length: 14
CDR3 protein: CASRDRTGGTEAFF
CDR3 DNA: TGTGCCAGCAGGGACAGGACAGGTGGCACTGAAGCTTTCTTT

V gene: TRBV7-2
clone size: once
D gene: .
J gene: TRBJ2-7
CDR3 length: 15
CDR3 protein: CASSLGVGGENEQYF
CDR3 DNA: TGTGCCAGCAGCTTAGGGGTAGGGGGGGAAAACGAGCAGTACTTC

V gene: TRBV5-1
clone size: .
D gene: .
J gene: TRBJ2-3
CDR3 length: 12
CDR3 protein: CASSFLTDTQYF
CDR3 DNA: TGCGCCAGCAGCTTTCTGACAGATACGCAGTATTTT

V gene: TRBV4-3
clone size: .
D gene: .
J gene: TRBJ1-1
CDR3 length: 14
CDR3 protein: CASSNDGANTEAFF
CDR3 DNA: TGCGCCAGCAGTAACGACGGAGCGAACACTGAAGCTTTCTTT

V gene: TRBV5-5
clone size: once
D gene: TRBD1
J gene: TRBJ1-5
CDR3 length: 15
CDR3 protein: CASSLGQGFNQPQHF
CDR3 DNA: TGTGCCAGCAGCTTGGGACAGGGATTCAATCAGCCCCAGCATTTT

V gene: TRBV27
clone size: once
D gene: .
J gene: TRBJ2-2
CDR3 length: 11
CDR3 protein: CASPYTGELFF
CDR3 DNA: TGTGCCAGCCCTTACACCGGGGAGCTGTTTTTT

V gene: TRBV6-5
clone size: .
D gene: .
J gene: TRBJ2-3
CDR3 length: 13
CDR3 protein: CASRTQGTDTQYF
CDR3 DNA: TGTGCCAGCAGAACGCAGGGCACAGATACGCAGTATTTT

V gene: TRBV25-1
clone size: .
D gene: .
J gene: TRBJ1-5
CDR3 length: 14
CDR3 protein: CASSEEYSNQPQHF
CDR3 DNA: TGTGCCAGCAGTGAAGAGTATAGCAATCAGCCCCAGCATTTT

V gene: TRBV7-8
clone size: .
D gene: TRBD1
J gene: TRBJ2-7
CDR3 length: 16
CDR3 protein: CASSLGQGELTYEQYF
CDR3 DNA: TGTGCCAGCAGCCTGGGACAGGGTGAACTTACCTACGAGCAGTACTTC

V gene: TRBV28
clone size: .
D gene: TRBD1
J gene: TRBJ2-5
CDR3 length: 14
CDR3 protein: CASSFGDSSGTQYF
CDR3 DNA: TGTGCCAGCAGTTTCGGGGACAGCTCCGGTACCCAGTACTTC

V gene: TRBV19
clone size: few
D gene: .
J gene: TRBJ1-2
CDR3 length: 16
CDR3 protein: CASSIVGRKANYGYTF
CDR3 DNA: TGTGCCAGTAGTATAGTCGGCAGGAAAGCTAACTATGGCTACACCTTC

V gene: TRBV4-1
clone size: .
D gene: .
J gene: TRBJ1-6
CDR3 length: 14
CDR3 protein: CASSQEQVFSPLHF
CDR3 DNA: TGCGCCAGCAGCCAAGAACAGGTCTTCTCACCCCTCCACTTT

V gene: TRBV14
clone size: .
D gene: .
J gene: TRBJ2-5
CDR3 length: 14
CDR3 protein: CASSQNRRGETQYF
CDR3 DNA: TGTGCCAGCAGCCAAAACCGACGAGGGGAGACCCAGTACTTC